These 8 T cell receptor beta chains originate from one sample sequenced in a study of cytomegalovirus exposure and HLA in healthy donors. The PCR used 60 Vbeta and 13 Jbeta primers. Generated by immunoSEQ multiplex PCR, the TCRdb table keeps only in-frame clones and is missing some. The repertoire holds 150,000 or so clones, with 70% to 80% as singletons. The sequenced sample was PBMCs. The receptors come from a man aged 25-45 years in good health and CMV-seronegative.

The chain joins TRBV6-4 to TRBJ1-5, with D possibly being TRBD1 (6 bases). The CDR3 is 14 residues long. V lost 6 bases and J 0 bases, leaving 9 bases between the germline ends. CDR1 is MRHNA, CDR2 SNTAGT, per germline. For the CDR3, the DNA is TGTGCCAGCAGAGGGGGTTTTAGCAATCAGCCCCAGCATTTT. Amino acid sequence: CASRGGFSNQPQHF.

J is TRBJ2-7 and V is TRBV6-5, with TRBD1 identical over 10 bases. J lost 6 bases, V lost 3 bases, and 5 bases had no gene match. The CDR3 length is 14 residues. Germline V gene lookup returns CDR1 MNHEY and CDR2 SVGAGI. The CDR3 region has the DNA TGTGCCAGCAGTTATTCCGGGACAGGGGTCGAGCAGTACTTC. Its translation: CASSYSGTGVEQYF.

This clone was found a few times. The CDR3 region is CASRTGISNQPQHF. CDR3 bases: TGTGCCAGCAGAACAGGGATTAGCAATCAGCCCCAGCATTTT. The rearrangement links TRBV28 to TRBJ1-5, with D possibly matching TRBD1 (6 bases). V was clipped by 6 bases and J by 0 bases, with 9 bases between them. Germline CDR1 and CDR2: MDHEN and SYDVKM. The CDR3 has 14 amino acids. Based on the CDR3 plus reference TRBV28 and TRBJ1-5, the full variable domain is DVKVTQSSRYLVKRTGEKVFLECVQDMDHENMFWYRQDPGLGLRLIYFSYDVKMKEKGDIPEGYSVSREKKERFSLILESASTNQTSMYLCASRTGISNQPQHFGDGTRLSIL.

This clone has ten or more counts. The chain links TRBV4-2 to TRBJ1-1; tentative D call: TRBD1 (5 bases). CDR3 length: 14 residues. Germline CDR1 is LGHNA and CDR2 is YNFKEQ. Trimming shortened V by 0 bases and J by 4 bases, and 9 bases separated the two germline ends. CDR3 region: CASSQDTGGTEAFF. The CDR3 bases are TGTGCCAGCAGCCAAGATACCGGGGGCACTGAAGCTTTCTTT.

CDR3 region: CASSMGQGSYEQYF. CDR3 nucleotides: TGTGCCAGCAGCATGGGACAGGGTTCCTACGAGCAGTACTTC. The V gene is TRBV7-6, the J gene TRBJ2-7; 9 bases map to TRBD1. Germline V CDR1 and CDR2: SGHVS, FNYEAQ. Losses at the gene ends were 5 bases for V and 1 base for J; bases not matched to a gene: 3. The CDR3 is 14 amino acids.

This clone was counted a few times. The chain has TRBV7-2 and TRBJ2-1, with 9 bases fitting TRBD2. Germline V gives CDR1 SGHTA, CDR2 FQGNSA. The junction had 2 bases not matched to a gene; V was cut back by 5 bases and J by 3 bases. This CDR3 has 14 amino acids. The DNA for the CDR3 is TGTGCCAGCAGCCGCGGGGGGGGCTACAATGAGCAGTTCTTC. This codes for CASSRGGGYNEQFF. Using reference TRBV7-2 and TRBJ2-1 for the parts outside the CDR3, the full variable domain is GAGVSQSPSNKVTEKGKDVELRCDPISGHTALYWYRQSLGQGLEFLIYFQGNSAPDKSGLPSDRFSAERTGGSVSTLTIQRTQQEDSAVYLCASSRGGGYNEQFFGPGTRLTVL.

The V gene is TRBV11-2, the J gene TRBJ1-1, with D unclear. Germline lookup yields CDR1 SGHAT and CDR2 FQNNGV. The CDR3 has 16 amino acids. Trimming cost V 0 bases and J 2 bases, with 13 bases left between them. In nucleotides, the CDR3 is TGTGCCAGCAGCTTAGAGTGGAGAGCTGAAAACACTGAAGCTTTCTTT. It is translated as CASSLEWRAENTEAFF.

J is TRBJ2-2 and V is TRBV7-2; 10 positions agree with TRBD2. The CDR3 contains 16 residues. Per the germline V gene, CDR1 is SGHTA and CDR2 is FQGNSA. V shed 5 bases, J shed 7 bases, and the junction held 10 bases outside the gene matches. Here the CDR3 DNA reads TGTGCCAGCAGCCGAGGCAGCGGGGGGGCAGACGGGGAGCTGTTTTTT. It yields the protein CASSRGSGGADGELFF.